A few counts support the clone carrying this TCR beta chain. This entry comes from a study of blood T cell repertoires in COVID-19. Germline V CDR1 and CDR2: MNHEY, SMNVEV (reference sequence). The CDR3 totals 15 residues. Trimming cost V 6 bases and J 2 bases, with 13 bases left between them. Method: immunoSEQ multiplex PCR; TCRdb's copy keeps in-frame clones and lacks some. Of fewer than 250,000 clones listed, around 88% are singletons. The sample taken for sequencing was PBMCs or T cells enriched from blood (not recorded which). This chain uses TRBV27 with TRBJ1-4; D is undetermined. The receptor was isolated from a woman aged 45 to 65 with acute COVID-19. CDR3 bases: TGTGCCAGCAGCTCGGCGGGGAACACTAATGAAAAACTGTTTTTT. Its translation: CASSSAGNTNEKLFF.